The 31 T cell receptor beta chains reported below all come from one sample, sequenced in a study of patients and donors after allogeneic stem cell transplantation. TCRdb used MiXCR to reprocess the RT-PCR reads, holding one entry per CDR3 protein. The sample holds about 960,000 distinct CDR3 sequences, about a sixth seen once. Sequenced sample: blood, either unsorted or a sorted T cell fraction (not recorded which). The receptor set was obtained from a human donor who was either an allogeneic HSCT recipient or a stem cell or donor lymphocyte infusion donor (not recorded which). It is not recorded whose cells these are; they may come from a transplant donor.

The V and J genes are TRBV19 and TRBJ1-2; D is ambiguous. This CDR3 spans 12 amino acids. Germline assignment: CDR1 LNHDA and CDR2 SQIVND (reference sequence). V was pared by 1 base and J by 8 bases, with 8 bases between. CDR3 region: CASSIAGRGYTF. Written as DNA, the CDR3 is TGTGCCAGTAGTATAGCTGGCAGGGGCTACACCTTC.

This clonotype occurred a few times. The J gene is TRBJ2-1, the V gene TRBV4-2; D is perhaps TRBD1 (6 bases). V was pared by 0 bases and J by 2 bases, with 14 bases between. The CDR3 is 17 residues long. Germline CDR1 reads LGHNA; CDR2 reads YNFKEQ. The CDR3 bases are TGTGCCAGCAGCCAAGAAGGGCGGACAGTGGCCTACAATGAGCAGTTCTTC. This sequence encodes CASSQEGRTVAYNEQFF.

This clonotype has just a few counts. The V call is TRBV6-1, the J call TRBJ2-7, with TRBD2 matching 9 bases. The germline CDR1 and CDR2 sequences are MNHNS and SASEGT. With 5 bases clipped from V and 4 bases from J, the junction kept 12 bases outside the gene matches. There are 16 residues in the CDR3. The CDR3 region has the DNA TGTGCCAGCAGTCTCGCCGCTAGCGGGATAGGGTACGAGCAGTACTTC. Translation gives CASSLAASGIGYEQYF.

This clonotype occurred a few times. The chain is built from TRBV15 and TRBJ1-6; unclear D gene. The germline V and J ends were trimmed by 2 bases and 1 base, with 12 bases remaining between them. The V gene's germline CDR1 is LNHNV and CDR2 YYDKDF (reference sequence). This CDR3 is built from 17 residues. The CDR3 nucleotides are TGTGCCACCAGCAGATACCTTCGGGAATCCTATAATTCACCCCTCCACTTT. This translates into CATSRYLRESYNSPLHF.

The CDR3 DNA sequence: TGCGCCAGCAGCTTGAACTGGGGACAGGCAGACCCCCATGGCTACACCTTC. As protein: CASSLNWGQADPHGYTF. V and J are TRBV5-1 and TRBJ1-2, with 8 bases matching TRBD1. Germline values: CDR1 SGHRS, CDR2 YFSETQ. This CDR3 contains 17 residues. V lost 1 base, J lost 6 bases, and 14 bases stayed unmatched.

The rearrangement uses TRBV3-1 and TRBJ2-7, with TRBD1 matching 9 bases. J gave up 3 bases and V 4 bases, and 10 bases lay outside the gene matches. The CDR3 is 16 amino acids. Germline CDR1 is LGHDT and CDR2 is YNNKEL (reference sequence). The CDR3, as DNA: TGTGCCAGCAGCCCCCTTCTGACAGGGGGACTCTACGAGCAGTACTTC. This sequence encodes CASSPLLTGGLYEQYF.

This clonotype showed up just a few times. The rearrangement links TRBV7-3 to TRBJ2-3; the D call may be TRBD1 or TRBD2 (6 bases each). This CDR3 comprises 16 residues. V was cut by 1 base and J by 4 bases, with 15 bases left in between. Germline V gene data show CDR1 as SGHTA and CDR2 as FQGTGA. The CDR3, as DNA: TGTGCCAGCAGCTTAATCGGACGCCGGGGGCCAGATACGCAGTATTTT. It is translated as CASSLIGRRGPDTQYF.

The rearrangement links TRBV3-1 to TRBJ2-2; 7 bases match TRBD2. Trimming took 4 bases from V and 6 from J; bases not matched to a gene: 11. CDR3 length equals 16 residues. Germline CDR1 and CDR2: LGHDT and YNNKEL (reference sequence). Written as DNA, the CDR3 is TGTGCCAGCAGCCTGATGGGGGGGTCGGGCGCCGGGGAGCTGTTTTTT. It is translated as CASSLMGGSGAGELFF.

CDR3 amino acids: CASTRRGLREKLFF. The DNA for the CDR3 is TGTGCCAGCACCCGTAGAGGGTTAAGGGAAAAACTGTTTTTT. J is TRBJ1-4 and V is TRBV12-3 or TRBV12-4; D remains unclear. The CDR3 contains 14 residues. V dropped 7 bases and J dropped 8 bases, with 17 bases sitting between them.

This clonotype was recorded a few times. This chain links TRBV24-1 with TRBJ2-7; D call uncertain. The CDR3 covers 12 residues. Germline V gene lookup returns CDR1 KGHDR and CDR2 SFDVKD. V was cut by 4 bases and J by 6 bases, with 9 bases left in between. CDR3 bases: TGTGCCACCAGTGACCCCCGAGGCGAGCAGTACTTC. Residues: CATSDPRGEQYF.

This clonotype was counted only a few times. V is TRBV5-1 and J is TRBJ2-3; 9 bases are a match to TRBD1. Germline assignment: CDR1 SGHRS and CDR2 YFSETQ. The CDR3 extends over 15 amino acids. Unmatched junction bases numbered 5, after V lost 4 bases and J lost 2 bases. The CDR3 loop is CASSRTGVFTDTQYF. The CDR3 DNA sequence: TGCGCCAGCAGCCGGACAGGGGTTTTCACAGATACGCAGTATTTT.

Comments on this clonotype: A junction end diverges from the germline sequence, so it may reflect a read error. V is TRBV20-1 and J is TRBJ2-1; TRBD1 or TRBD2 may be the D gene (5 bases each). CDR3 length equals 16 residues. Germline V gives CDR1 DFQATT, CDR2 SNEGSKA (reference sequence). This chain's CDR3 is CSARDGDVGTNNDQFF. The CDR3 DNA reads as TGCAGTGCTAGAGATGGGGACGTGGGCACCAACAATGACCAGTTCTTC.

The CDR3 is CASSSRGGVNTEAFF. DNA of the CDR3: TGTGCCAGCAGTTCCAGGGGGGGGGTGAACACTGAAGCTTTCTTT. The V gene is TRBV12-3 or TRBV12-4, the J gene TRBJ1-1; 7 nucleotides align to TRBD1. The CDR3 has 15 amino acids. V trimming: 4 bases; J trimming: 0 bases; junction bases outside the gene matches: 5.

This CDR3 reads CASRGGGASNQPQHF. The CDR3 bases are TGTGCCAGCAGAGGGGGTGGAGCTAGCAATCAGCCCCAGCATTTT. This rearrangement joins TRBV27 to TRBJ1-5, with D possibly being TRBD1 (6 bases). The CDR3 totals 15 residues. Trimming removed 6 bases at V and 0 bases at J, with 12 bases between. Germline V gene lookup returns CDR1 MNHEY and CDR2 SMNVEV (reference sequence).

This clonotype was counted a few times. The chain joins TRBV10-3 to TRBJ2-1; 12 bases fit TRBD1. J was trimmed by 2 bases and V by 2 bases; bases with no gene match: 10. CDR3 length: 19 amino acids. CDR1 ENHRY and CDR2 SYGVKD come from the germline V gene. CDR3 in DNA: TGTGCCATCAGTGAGATATGGGGGGACAGGGGGCCGGCCTACAATGAGCAGTTCTTC. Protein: CAISEIWGDRGPAYNEQFF.

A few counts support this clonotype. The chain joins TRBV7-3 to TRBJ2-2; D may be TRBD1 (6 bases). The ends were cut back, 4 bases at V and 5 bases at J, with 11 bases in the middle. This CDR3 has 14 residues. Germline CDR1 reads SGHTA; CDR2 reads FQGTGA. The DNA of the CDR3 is TGTGCCAGCAGCTCAGGACAGCAAACCGGGGAGCTGTTTTTT. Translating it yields CASSSGQQTGELFF.

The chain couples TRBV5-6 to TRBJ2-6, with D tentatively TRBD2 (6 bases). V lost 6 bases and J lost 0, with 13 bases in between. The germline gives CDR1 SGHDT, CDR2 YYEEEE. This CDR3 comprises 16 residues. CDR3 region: CASTPGAGSGANVLTF. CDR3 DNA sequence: TGTGCCAGCACCCCGGGAGCTGGCTCTGGGGCCAACGTCCTGACTTTC.

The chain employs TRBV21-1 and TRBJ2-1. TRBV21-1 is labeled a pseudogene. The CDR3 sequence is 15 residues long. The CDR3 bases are TGTGCCAGCAGCAAGGCGGGCGTACAAGACAATGAGCAGTTCTTC. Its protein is CASSKAGVQDNEQFF.

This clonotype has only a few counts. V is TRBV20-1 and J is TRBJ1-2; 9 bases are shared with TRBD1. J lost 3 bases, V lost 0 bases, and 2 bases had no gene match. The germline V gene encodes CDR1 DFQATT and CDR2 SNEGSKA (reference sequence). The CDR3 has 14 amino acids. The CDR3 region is CSARERDRDYGYTF. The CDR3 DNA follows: TGCAGTGCTAGAGAGAGGGACAGGGACTATGGCTACACCTTC.

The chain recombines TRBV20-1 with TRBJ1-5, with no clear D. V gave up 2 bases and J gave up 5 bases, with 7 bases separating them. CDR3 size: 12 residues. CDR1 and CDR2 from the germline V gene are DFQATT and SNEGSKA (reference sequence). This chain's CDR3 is CSARSGYQPQHF. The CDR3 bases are TGCAGTGCTAGATCCGGGTATCAGCCCCAGCATTTT.

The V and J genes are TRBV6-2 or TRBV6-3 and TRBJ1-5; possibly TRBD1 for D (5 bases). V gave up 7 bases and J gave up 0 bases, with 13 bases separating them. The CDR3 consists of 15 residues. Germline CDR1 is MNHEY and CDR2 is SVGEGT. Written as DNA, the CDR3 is TGTGCCAGCACCTTAGACGGACATAGCAATCAGCCCCAGCATTTT. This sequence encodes CASTLDGHSNQPQHF.

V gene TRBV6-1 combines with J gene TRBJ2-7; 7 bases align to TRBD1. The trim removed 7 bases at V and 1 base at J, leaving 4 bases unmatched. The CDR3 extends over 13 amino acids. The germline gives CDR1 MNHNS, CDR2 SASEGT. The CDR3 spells CASNPGQSYEQYF. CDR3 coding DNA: TGTGCCAGCAATCCGGGACAGTCCTACGAGCAGTACTTC.

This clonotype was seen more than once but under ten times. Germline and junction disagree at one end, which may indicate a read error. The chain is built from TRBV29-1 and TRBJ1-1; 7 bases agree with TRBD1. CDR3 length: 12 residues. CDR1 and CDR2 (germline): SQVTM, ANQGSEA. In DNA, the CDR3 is TGCAGCGTGACAGGGCTTACCACTGGAGCTTTCTTT. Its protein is CSVTGLTTGAFF.

This chain's CDR3 is CASSLRKGSSHNEQFF. The CDR3 region has the DNA TGTGCCAGCAGCTTAAGAAAGGGCAGCTCTCATAATGAGCAGTTCTTC. The chain joins TRBV7-6 to TRBJ2-1, with unresolved D. Germline values: CDR1 SGHVS, CDR2 FNYEAQ. This CDR3 has 16 amino acids. Trimming stripped 2 bases from V and 7 bases from J, with 18 bases between.

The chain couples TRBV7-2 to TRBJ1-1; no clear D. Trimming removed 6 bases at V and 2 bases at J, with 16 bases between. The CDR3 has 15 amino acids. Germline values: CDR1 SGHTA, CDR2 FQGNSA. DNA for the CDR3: TGTGCCAGCAGACCGAATGAGGGCCTAAACACTGAAGCTTTCTTT. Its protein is CASRPNEGLNTEAFF. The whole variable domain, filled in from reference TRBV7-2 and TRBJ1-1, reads GAGVSQSPSNKVTEKGKDVELRCDPISGHTALYWYRQSLGQGLEFLIYFQGNSAPDKSGLPSDRFSAERTGGSVSTLTIQRTQQEDSAVYLCASRPNEGLNTEAFFGQGTRLTVV.

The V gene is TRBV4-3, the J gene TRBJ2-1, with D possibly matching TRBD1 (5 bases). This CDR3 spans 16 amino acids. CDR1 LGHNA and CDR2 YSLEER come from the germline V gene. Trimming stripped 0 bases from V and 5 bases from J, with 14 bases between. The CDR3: CASSQDAQGLDNEQFF. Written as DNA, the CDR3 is TGCGCCAGCAGCCAAGATGCGCAGGGTCTCGACAATGAGCAGTTCTTC.

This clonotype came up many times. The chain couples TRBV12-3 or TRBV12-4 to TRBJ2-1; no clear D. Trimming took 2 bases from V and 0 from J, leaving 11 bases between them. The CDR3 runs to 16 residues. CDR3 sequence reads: CASSLSGSNSYNEQFF. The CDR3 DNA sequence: TGTGCCAGCAGTTTAAGTGGCTCTAACTCCTACAATGAGCAGTTCTTC.

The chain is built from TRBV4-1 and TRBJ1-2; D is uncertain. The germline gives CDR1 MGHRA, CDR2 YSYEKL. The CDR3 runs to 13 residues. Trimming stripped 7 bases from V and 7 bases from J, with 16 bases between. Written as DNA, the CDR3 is TGCGCCAGCAAACTGCCCGGCCTGGGTGGCTACACCTTC. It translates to CASKLPGLGGYTF.

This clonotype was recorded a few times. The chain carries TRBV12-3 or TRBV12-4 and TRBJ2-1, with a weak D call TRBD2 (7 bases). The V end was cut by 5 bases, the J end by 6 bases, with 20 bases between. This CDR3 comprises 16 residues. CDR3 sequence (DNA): TGTGCCAGCAGTCCCCTGTGGGGGGGCCTTTTCAATGAGCAGTTCTTC. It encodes CASSPLWGGLFNEQFF.

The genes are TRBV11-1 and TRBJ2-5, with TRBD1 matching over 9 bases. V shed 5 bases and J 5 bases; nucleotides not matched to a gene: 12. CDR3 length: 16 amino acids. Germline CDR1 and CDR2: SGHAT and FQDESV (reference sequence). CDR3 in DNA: TGTGCCAGCAGCCCCCGAACCCCAGGACAGGGGGAGACCCAGTACTTC. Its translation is CASSPRTPGQGETQYF. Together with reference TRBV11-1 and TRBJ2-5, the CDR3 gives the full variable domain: EAEVAQSPRYKITEKSQAVAFWCDPISGHATLYWYRQILGQGPELLVQFQDESVVDDSQLPKDRFSAERLKGVDSTLKIQPAELGDSAMYLCASSPRTPGQGETQYFGPGTRLLVL.

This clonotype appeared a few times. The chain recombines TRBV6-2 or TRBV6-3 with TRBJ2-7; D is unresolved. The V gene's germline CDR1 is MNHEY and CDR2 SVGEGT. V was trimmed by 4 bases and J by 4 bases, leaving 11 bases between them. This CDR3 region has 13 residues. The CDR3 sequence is CASSSFGYYEQYF. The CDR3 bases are TGTGCCAGCAGTTCCTTCGGGTATTACGAGCAGTACTTC.